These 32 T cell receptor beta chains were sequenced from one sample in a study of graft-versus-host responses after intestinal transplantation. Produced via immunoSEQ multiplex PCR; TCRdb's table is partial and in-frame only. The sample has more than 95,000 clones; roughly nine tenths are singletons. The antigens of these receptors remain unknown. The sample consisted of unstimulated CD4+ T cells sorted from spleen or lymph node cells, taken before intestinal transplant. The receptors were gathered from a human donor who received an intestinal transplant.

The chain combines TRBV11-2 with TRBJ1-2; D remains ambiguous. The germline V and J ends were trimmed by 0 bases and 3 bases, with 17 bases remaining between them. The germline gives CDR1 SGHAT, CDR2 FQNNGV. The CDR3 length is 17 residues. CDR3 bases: TGTGCCAGCAGCTTAGAAAGGAGGGCAGTACCCTACTATGGCTACACCTTC. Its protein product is CASSLERRAVPYYGYTF.

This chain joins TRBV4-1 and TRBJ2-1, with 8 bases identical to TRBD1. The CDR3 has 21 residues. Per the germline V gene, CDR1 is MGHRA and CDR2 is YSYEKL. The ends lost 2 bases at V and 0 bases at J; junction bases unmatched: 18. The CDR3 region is CASSQPRDRRGIPFSYNEQFF. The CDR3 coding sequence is TGCGCCAGCAGCCAACCCCGGGACAGGAGAGGGATCCCCTTCTCCTACAATGAGCAGTTCTTC.

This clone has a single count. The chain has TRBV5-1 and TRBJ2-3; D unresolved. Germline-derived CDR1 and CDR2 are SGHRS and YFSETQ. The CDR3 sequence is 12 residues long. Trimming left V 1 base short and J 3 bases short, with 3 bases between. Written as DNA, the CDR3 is TGCGCCAGCAGCTTGAGGACAGATACGCAGTATTTT. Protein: CASSLRTDTQYF.

The chain's CDR3 is CASSASRGSGEQYF. DNA for the CDR3: TGTGCCAGCAGTGCCTCCAGGGGGAGCGGCGAGCAGTACTTC. The rearrangement joins TRBV6-1 to TRBJ2-7, with 7 bases lining up with TRBD1. The CDR3 extends over 14 amino acids. V was pared by 4 bases and J by 6 bases, with 9 bases of the junction left unmatched. Germline CDR1 MNHNS, CDR2 SASEGT.

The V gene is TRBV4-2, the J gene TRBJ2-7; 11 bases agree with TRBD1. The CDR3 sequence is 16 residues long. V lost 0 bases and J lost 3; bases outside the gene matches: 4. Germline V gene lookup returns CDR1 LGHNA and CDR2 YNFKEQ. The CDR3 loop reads CASSQEGQGANYEQYF. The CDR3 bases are TGTGCCAGCAGCCAAGAAGGACAGGGGGCTAACTACGAGCAGTACTTC.

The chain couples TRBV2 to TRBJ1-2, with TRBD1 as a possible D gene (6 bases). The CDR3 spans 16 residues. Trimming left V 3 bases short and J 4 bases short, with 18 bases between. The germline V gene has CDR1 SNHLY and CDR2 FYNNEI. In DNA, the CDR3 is TGTGCCAGCAGTGAGAGCTTAGGGGGGGCGGCCTATGGCTACACCTTC. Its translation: CASSESLGGAAYGYTF. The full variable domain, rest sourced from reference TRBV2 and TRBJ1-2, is EPEVTQTPSHQVTQMGQEVILRCVPISNHLYFYWYRQILGQKVEFLVSFYNNEISEKSEIFDDQFSVERPDGSNFTLKIRSTKLEDSAMYFCASSESLGGAAYGYTFGSGTRLTVV.

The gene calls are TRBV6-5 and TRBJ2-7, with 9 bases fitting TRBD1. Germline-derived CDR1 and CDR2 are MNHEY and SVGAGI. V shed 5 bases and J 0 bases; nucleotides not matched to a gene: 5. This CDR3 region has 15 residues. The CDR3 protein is CASSAGTGSSYEQYF. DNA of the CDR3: TGTGCCAGCAGTGCCGGGACAGGGAGCTCCTACGAGCAGTACTTC.

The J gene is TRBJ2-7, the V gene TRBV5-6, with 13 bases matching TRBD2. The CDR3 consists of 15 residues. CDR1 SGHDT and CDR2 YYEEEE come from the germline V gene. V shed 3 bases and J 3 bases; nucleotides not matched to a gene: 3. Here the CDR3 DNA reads TGTGCCAGCAGCTCGGGACTAGCGGGGTTCTACGAGCAGTACTTC. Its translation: CASSSGLAGFYEQYF.

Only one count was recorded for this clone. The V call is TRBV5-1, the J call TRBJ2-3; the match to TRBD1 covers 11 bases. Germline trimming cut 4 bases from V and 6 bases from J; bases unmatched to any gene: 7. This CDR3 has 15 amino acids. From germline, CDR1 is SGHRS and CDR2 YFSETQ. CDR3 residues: CASSTWTGGADTQYF. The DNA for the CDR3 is TGCGCCAGCAGCACCTGGACAGGGGGCGCGGATACGCAGTATTTT.

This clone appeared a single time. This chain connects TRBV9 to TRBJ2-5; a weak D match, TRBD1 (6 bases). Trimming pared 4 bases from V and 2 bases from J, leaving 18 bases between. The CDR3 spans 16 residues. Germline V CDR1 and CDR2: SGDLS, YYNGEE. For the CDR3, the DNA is TGTGCCAGCAGCAACCCGAGGGCAGGGGTTCAAGAGACCCAGTACTTC. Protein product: CASSNPRAGVQETQYF.

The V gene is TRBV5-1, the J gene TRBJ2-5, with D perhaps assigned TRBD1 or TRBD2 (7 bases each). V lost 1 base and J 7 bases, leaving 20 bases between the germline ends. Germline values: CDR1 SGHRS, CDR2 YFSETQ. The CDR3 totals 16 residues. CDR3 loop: CASSLSGVGQVRTQYF. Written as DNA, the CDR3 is TGCGCCAGCAGCTTGAGCGGGGTTGGACAGGTTAGGACCCAGTACTTC.

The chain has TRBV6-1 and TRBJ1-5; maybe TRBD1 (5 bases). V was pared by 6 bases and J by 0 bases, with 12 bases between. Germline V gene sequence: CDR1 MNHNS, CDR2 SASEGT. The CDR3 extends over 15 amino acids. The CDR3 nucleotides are TGTGCCAGCAGCAAACAGGCGATTAGCAATCAGCCCCAGCATTTT. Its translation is CASSKQAISNQPQHF.

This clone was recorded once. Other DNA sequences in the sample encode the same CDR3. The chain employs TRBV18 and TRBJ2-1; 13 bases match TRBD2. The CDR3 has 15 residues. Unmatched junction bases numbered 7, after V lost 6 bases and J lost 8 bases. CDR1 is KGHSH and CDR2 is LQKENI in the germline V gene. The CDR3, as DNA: TGTGCCAGCTCCCCCCGAACTAGCGGGAGGGATGAGCAGTTCTTC. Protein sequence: CASSPRTSGRDEQFF.

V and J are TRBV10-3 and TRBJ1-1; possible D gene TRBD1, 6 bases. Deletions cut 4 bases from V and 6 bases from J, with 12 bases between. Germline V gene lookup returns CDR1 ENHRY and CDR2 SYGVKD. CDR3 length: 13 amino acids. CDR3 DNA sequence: TGTGCCATCAGTGCCAAGGGGGGCGCTGAAGCTTTCTTT. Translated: CAISAKGGAEAFF.

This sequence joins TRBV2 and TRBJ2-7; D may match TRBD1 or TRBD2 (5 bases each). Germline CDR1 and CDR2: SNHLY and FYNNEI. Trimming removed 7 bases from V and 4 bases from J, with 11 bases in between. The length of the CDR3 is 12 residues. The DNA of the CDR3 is TGTGCCAGCAAGGGGAGAGGTTACGAGCAGTACTTC. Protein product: CASKGRGYEQYF.

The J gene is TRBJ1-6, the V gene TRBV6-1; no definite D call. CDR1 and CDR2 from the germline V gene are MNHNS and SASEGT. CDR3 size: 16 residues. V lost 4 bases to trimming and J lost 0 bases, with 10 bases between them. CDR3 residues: CASSGELSSYNSPLHF. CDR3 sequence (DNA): TGTGCCAGCAGTGGCGAGCTAAGCTCCTATAATTCACCCCTCCACTTT.

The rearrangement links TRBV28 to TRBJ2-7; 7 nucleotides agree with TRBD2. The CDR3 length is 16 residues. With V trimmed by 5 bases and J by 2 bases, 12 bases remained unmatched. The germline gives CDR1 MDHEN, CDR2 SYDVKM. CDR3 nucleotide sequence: TGTGCCAGCAGTCCCCCCTTTGCGGGAGTCGCCTACGAGCAGTACTTC. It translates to CASSPPFAGVAYEQYF.

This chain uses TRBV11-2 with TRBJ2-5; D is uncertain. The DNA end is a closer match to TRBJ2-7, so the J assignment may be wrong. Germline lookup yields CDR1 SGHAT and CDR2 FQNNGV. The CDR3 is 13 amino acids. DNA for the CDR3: TGTGCCAGCAGCACCCCGGACGGGTACGAGCAGTACTTC. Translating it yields CASSTPDGYEQYF.

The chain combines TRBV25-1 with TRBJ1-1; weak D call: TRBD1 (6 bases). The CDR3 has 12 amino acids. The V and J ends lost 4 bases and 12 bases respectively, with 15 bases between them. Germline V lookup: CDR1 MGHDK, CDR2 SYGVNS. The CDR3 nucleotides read TGTGCCAGCAGTGCCTGGGGCAGGGGACCTTTCTTT. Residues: CASSAWGRGPFF.

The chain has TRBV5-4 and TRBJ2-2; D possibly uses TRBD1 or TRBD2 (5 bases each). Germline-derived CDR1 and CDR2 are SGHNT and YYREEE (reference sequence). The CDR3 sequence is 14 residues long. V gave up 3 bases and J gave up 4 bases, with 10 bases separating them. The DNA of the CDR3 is TGTGCCAGCAGCTACCGGGACCCCACCGGGGAGCTGTTTTTT. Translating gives CASSYRDPTGELFF.

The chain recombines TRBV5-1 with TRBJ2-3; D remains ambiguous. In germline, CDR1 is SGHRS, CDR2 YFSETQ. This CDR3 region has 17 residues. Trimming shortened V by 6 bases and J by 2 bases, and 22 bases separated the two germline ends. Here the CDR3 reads CASTPQSGRGPTDTQYF. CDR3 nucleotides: TGCGCCAGCACCCCCCAGTCCGGCCGCGGACCCACAGATACGCAGTATTTT.

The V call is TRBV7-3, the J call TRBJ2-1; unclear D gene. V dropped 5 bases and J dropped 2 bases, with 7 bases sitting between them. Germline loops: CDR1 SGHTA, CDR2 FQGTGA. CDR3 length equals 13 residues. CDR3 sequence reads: CASSPSPYNEQFF. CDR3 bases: TGTGCCAGCAGCCCATCTCCCTACAATGAGCAGTTCTTC.

The CDR3 DNA reads as TGTGCCAGTAGTATCCGGCAGACCACAGATACGCAGTATTTT. This codes for CASSIRQTTDTQYF. This chain uses TRBV19 with TRBJ2-3; no firm D call. Germline CDR1 is LNHDA and CDR2 is SQIVND (reference sequence). This CDR3 has 14 amino acids. The germline V and J ends were trimmed by 3 bases and 2 bases, with 9 bases remaining between them. The whole variable domain, filled in from reference TRBV19 and TRBJ2-3, reads DGGITQSPKYLFRKEGQNVTLSCEQNLNHDAMYWYRQDPGQGLRLIYYSQIVNDFQKGDIAEGYSVSREKKESFPLTVTSAQKNPTAFYLCASSIRQTTDTQYFGPGTRLTVL.

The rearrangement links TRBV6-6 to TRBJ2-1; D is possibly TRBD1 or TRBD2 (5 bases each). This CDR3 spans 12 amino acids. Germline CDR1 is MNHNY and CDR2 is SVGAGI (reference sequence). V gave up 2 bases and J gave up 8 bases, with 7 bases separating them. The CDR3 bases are TGTGCCAGCAGTTACCGAGGGGATGAGCAGTTCTTC. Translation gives CASSYRGDEQFF.

The CDR3 is CASSVGQGAGNTIYF. The CDR3 bases are TGTGCCAGCAGCGTAGGACAGGGTGCTGGAAACACCATATATTTT. The V gene is TRBV9, the J gene TRBJ1-3; 7 bases fit TRBD1. The CDR3 is 15 residues long. The germline V gene has CDR1 SGDLS and CDR2 YYNGEE. The junction had 2 bases not matched to a gene; V was cut back by 0 bases and J by 2 bases.

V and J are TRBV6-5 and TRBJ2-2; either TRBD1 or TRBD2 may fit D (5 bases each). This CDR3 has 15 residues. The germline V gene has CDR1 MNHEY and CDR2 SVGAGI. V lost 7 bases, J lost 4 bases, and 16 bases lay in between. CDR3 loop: CASTGPRDGTGELFF. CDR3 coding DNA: TGTGCCAGCACGGGGCCACGGGATGGCACCGGGGAGCTGTTTTTT.

In DNA form, the CDR3 reads TGCGCCAGCAGCGGAGGTGAGAGCTCCTACAATGAGCAGTTCTTC. It encodes CASSGGESSYNEQFF. V usage is TRBV5-1 and J usage is TRBJ2-1; TRBD2 is a possible D gene (5 bases). Germline assignment: CDR1 SGHRS and CDR2 YFSETQ. V dropped 4 bases and J dropped 0 bases, with 11 bases sitting between them. This CDR3 is built from 15 residues. The full variable domain, rest sourced from reference TRBV5-1 and TRBJ2-1, is KAGVTQTPRYLIKTRGQQVTLSCSPISGHRSVSWYQQTPGQGLQFLFEYFSETQRNKGNFPGRFSGRQFSNSRSEMNVSTLELGDSALYLCASSGGESSYNEQFFGPGTRLTVL.

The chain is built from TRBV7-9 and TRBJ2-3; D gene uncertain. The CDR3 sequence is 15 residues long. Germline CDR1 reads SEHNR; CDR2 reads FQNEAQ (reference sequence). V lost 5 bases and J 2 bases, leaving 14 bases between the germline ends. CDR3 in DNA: TGTGCCAGCAGCCAACTCTCATACACCACAGATACGCAGTATTTT. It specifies CASSQLSYTTDTQYF.

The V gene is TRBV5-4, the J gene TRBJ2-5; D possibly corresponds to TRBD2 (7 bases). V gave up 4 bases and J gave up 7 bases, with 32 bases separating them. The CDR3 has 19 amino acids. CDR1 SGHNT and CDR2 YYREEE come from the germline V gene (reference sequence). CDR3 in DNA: TGTGCCAGCAGCGACTACTGGACTAAGCGGGACTGGGGGCCGGGGACCCAGTACTTC. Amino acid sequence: CASSDYWTKRDWGPGTQYF.

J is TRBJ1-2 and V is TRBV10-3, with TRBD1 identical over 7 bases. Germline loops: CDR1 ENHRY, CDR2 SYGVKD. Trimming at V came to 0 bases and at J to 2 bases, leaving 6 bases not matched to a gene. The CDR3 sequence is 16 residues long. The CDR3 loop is CAISESKGTENYGYTF. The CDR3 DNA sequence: TGTGCCATCAGTGAGTCGAAGGGGACAGAAAACTATGGCTACACCTTC.

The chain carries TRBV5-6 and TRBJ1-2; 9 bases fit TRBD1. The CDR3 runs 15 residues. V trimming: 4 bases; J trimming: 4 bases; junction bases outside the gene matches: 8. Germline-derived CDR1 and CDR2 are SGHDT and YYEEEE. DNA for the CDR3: TGTGCCAGCAGCGATAACAGGGGGCTTGTCTATGGCTACACCTTC. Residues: CASSDNRGLVYGYTF.

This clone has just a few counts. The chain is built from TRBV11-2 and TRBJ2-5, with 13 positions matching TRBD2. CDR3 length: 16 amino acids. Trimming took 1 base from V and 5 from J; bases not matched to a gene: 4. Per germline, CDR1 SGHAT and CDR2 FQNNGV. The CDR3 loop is CASSLGLAGGSETQYF. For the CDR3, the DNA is TGTGCCAGCAGCTTAGGACTAGCGGGAGGATCGGAGACCCAGTACTTC.